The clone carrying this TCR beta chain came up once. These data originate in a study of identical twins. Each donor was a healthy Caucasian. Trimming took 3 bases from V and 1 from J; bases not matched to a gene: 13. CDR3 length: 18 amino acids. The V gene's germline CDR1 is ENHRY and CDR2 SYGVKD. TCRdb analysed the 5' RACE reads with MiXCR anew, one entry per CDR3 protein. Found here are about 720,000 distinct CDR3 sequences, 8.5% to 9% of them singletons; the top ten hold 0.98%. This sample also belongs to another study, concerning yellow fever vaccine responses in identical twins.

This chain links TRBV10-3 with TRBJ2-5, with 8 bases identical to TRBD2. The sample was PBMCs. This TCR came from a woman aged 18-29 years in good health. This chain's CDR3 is CAISENSGGAGAQETQYF. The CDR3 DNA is TGTGCCATCAGTGAAAACTCGGGAGGAGCGGGGGCCCAAGAGACCCAGTACTTC.